The TCR beta chain described here comes from a study of T-cell reconstitution after alpha-beta-depleted transplantation in children. Germline CDR1 reads LNHDA; CDR2 reads SQIVND (reference sequence). The CDR3 has 14 amino acids. The V end was cut by 3 bases, the J end by 0 bases, with 9 bases between. Using unique molecular identifiers, the investigators prepared the TCRbeta library. A single record per CDR3 protein comes from TCRdb applying MiXCR to the PCR reads. The profile shows around 400,000 distinct CDR3 sequences, roughly 22% of them singletons. The TCR was taken from a human donor who donated a stem cell graft to a child with acute myeloid leukemia. This chain joins TRBV19 and TRBJ2-7; D is unresolved. The material sequenced was PBMCs from the stem cell graft donor, taken from the stem cell graft. The CDR3 DNA reads TGTGCCAGTAGTATCTACGGAAGCTCCTACGAGCAGTACTTC. Translation gives CASSIYGSSYEQYF.